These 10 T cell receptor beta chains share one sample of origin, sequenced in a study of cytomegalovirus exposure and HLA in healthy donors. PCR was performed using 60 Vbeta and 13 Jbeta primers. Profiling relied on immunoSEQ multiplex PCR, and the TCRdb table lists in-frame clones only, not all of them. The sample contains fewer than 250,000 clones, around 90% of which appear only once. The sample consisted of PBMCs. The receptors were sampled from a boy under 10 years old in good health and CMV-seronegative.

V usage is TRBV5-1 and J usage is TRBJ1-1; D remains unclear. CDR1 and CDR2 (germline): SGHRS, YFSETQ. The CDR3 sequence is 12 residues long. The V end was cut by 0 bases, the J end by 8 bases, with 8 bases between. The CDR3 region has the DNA TGCGCCAGCAGCTTGGTGGGGAGCGAAGCTTTCTTT. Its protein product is CASSLVGSEAFF.

In DNA, the CDR3 is TGTGCCAGCAGTTTGGAGTTGGCCCCTTATTCACCCCTCCACTTT. It translates to CASSLELAPYSPLHF. The gene calls are TRBV27 and TRBJ1-6; D uncertain. The germline V gene encodes CDR1 MNHEY and CDR2 SMNVEV (reference sequence). This CDR3 spans 15 amino acids. Trimming cost V 3 bases and J 8 bases, with 14 bases left between them.

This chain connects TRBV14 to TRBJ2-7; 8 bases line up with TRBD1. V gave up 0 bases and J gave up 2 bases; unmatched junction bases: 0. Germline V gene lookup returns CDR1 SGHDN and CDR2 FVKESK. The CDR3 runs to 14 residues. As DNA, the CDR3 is TGTGCCAGCAGCCAAGACAGGGGGCCCTACGAGCAGTACTTC. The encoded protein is CASSQDRGPYEQYF. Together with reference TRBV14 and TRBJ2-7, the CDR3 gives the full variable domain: EAGVTQFPSHSVIEKGQTVTLRCDPISGHDNLYWYRRVMGKEIKFLLHFVKESKQDESGMPNNRFLAERTGGTYSTLKVQPAELEDSGVYFCASSQDRGPYEQYFGPGTRLTVT.

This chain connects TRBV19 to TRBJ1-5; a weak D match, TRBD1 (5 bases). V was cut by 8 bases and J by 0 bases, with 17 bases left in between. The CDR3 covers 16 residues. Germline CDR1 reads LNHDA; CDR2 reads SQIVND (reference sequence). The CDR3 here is CASRSGAADSNQPQHF. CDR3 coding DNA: TGTGCCAGTCGAAGTGGGGCGGCCGATAGCAATCAGCCCCAGCATTTT.

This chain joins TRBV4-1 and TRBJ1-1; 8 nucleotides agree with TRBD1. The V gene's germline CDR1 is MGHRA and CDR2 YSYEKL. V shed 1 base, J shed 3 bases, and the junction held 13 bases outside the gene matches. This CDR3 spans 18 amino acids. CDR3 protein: CASSQGLDRADVDTEAFF. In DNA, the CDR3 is TGCGCCAGCAGCCAAGGGTTGGACAGGGCTGATGTCGACACTGAAGCTTTCTTT.

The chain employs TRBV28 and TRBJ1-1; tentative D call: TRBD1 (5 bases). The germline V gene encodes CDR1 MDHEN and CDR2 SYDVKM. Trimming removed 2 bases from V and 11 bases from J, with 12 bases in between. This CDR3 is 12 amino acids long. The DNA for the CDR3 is TGTGCCAGCAGTTTAGGCGGGGGGTTTGCTTTCTTT. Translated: CASSLGGGFAFF.

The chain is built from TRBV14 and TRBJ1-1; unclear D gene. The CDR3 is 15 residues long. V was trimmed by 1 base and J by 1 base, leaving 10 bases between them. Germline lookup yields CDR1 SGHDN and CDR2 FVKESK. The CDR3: CASSQVALGNTEAFF. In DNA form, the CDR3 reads TGTGCCAGCAGCCAAGTAGCTCTTGGGAACACTGAAGCTTTCTTT.

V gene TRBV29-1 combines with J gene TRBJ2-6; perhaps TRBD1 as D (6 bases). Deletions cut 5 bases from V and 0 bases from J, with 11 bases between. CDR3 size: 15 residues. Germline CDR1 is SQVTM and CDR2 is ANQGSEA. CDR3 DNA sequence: TGCAGCGTTCTTGGGGGCTCCTCTGGGGCCAACGTCCTGACTTTC. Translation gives CSVLGGSSGANVLTF.

Here the CDR3 reads CASSLGGRDTQYF. CDR3 nucleotides: TGTGCCAGCAGCTTAGGGGGGCGGGATACGCAGTATTTT. The chain couples TRBV7-2 to TRBJ2-3, with a weak D call TRBD1 (6 bases). Germline lookup yields CDR1 SGHTA and CDR2 FQGNSA. The CDR3 has 13 residues. V shed 1 base and J shed 6 bases, with 8 bases lying between them.

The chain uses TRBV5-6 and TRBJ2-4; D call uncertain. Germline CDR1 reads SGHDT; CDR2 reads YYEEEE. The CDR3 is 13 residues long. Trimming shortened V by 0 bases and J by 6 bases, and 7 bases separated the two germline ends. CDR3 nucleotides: TGTGCCAGCAGCTTGGTCCGAGGAAACATTCAGTACTTC. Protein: CASSLVRGNIQYF.